A single T cell receptor (beta chain) is shown here with its context. V was cut by 2 bases and J by 7 bases, with 14 bases left in between. CDR3 size: 15 residues. Germline-derived CDR1 and CDR2 are MNHNS and SASEGT. The data originate from a study of control samples from healthy donors and cancer patients. Clones were read by immunoSEQ multiplex PCR, and TCRdb kept only the in-frame ones, dropping some. The repertoire holds around 84,000 clones, about nine tenths seen once, with roughly 14% in the top ten. The sequenced sample was blood. The receptor was isolated from a young man in good health. V gene TRBV6-1 combines with J gene TRBJ1-4; D unresolved. The CDR3 sequence is CASSESQPRGEKLFF. The CDR3 bases are TGTGCCAGCAGTGAAAGCCAGCCCCGGGGTGAAAAACTGTTTTTT.